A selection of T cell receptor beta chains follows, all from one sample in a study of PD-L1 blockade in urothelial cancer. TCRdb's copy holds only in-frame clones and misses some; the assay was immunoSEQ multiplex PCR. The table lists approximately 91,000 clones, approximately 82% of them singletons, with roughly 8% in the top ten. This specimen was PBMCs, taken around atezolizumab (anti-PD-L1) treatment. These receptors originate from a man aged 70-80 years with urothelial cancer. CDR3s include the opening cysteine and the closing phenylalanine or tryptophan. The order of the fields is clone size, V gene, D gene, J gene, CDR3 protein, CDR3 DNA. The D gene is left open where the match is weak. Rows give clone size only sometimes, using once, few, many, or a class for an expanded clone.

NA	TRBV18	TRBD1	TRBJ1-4	CASSPTTGLNEKLFF	TGTGCCAGCTCACCGACGACAGGGTTAAATGAAAAACTGTTTTTT
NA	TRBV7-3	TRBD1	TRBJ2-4	CASSKTGAENIQYF	TGTGCCAGCAGTAAGACAGGGGCGGAAAACATTCAGTACTTC
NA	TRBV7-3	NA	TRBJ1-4	CASSSGRGNEKLFF	TGTGCCAGCAGCTCAGGGCGCGGTAATGAAAAACTGTTTTTT
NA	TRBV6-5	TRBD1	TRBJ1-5	CASRSDREDQPQHF	TGTGCCAGCAGGTCCGACAGGGAGGATCAGCCCCAGCATTTT
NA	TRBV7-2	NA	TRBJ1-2	CASSLSGTLYGYTF	TGTGCCAGCAGCTTATCCGGGACACTTTATGGCTACACCTTC
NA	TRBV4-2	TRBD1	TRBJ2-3	CASRPGQGPTDTQYF	TGTGCCAGCAGACCCGGACAGGGACCCACAGATACGCAGTATTTT
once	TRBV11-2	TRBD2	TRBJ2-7	CASSLALGEGNEQYF	TGTGCCAGCAGCTTAGCGTTAGGGGAGGGGAACGAGCAGTACTTC
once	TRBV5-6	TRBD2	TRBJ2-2	CASSFTSGTIGGELFF	TGTGCCAGCAGCTTTACTAGCGGGACTATCGGCGGGGAGCTGTTTTTT
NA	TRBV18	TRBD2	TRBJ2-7	CASSSTLAGGPYEQYF	TGTGCCAGCTCATCGACTCTAGCGGGGGGGCCCTACGAGCAGTACTTC
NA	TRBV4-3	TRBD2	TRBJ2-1	CASSQEGLAGYEQFF	TGCGCCAGCAGCCAAGAAGGACTAGCGGGATATGAGCAGTTCTTC
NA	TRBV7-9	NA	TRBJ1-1	CASSSSIGAQEAFF	TGTGCCAGCAGCTCCTCCATAGGGGCCCAGGAAGCTTTCTTT
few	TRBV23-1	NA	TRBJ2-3	CASSQRRQGPDTQYF	TGCGCCAGCAGTCAAAGGCGGCAGGGCCCAGATACGCAGTATTTT
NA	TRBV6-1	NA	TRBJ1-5	CASSEGGPNQPQHF	TGTGCCAGCAGTGAAGGAGGGCCTAATCAGCCCCAGCATTTT
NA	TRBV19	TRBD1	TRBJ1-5	CASTIGQGVWQPQHF	TGTGCCAGTACCATAGGACAGGGTGTTTGGCAGCCCCAGCATTTT
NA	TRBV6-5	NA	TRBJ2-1	CASIDSGEQFF	TGTGCCAGCATTGATAGCGGTGAGCAGTTCTTC
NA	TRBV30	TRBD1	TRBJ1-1	CACIPSLGQGVFEAFF	TGTGCCTGTATACCCAGTCTGGGACAGGGCGTGTTTGAAGCTTTCTTT
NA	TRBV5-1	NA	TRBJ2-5	CASSDGRGGETQYF	TGCGCCAGCAGCGACGGCAGGGGTGGAGAGACCCAGTACTTC
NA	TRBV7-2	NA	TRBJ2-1	CASSPTAGLFNEQFF	TGTGCCAGCAGCCCCACGGCGGGCTTATTCAATGAGCAGTTCTTC
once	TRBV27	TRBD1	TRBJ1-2	CASSSLGQGNTF	TGTGCCAGCAGTTCCCTGGGACAGGGAAACACCTTC
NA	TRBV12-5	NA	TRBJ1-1	CASGLSGGGTEAFF	TGTGCTAGTGGTTTGAGCGGCGGTGGCACTGAAGCTTTCTTT
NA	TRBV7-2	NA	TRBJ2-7	CASSLTETYVEQYF	TGTGCCAGCAGCCTAACAGAAACTTACGTCGAGCAGTACTTC
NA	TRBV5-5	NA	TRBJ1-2	CASSSRGGLVDYGYTF	TGTGCCAGCAGCTCCCGCGGGGGGTTGGTGGACTATGGCTACACCTTC
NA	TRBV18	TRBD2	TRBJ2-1	CASSPSGSERFF	TGTGCCAGCTCACCGAGCGGGAGTGAGAGGTTCTTC
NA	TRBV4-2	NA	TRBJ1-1	CASSQSGLGVEAFF	TGTGCCAGCAGCCAATCTGGGCTGGGTGTTGAAGCTTTCTTT
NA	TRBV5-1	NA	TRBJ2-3	CASSLTGSTDTQYF	TGCGCCAGCAGCTTAACGGGATCAACAGATACGCAGTATTTT
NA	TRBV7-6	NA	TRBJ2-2	CASSWTLDANTGELFF	TGTGCCAGCAGCTGGACACTCGACGCGAACACCGGGGAGCTGTTTTTT
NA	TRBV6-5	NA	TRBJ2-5	CASSTDRQETQYF	TGTGCCAGCAGTACGGACAGACAAGAGACCCAGTACTTC
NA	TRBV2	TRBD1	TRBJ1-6	CASSGGTENSPLHF	TGTGCCAGCAGTGGGGGGACAGAGAATTCACCCCTCCACTTT
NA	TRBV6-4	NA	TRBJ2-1	CASSSTSFVSYNEQFF	TGTGCCAGCAGTTCGACTAGTTTTGTGTCCTACAATGAGCAGTTCTTC
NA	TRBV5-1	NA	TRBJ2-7	CASRLVAGGTYEQYF	TGCGCCAGCCGGCTGGTTGCAGGGGGGACCTACGAGCAGTACTTC
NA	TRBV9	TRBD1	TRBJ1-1	CASSLAGTANTEAFF	TGTGCCAGCAGCCTAGCCGGGACAGCGAACACTGAAGCTTTCTTT
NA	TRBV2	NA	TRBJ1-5	CASTTLGQGGNQPQHF	TGTGCCAGCACCACTCTCGGGCAGGGTGGTAATCAGCCCCAGCATTTT
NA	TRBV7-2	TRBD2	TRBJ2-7	CASSSGLAGAEQYF	TGTGCCAGCAGCTCGGGACTAGCGGGAGCCGAGCAGTACTTC
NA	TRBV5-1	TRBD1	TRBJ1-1	CASSEQGANTEAFF	TGCGCCAGCAGCGAACAGGGGGCGAACACTGAAGCTTTCTTT
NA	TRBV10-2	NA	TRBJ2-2	CASGLGRGLNTGELFF	TGCGCCAGCGGTTTGGGGCGGGGGCTAAACACCGGGGAGCTGTTTTTT
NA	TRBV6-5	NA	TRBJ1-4	CASSYLGAANEKLFF	TGTGCCAGCAGTTACTTAGGGGCAGCGAATGAAAAACTGTTTTTT
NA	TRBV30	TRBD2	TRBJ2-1	CAWSGLAGHNEQFF	TGTGCCTGGAGTGGACTAGCGGGGCACAATGAGCAGTTCTTC
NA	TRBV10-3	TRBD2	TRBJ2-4	CAITSGEGNIQYF	TGTGCCATCACTAGCGGAGAGGGGAACATTCAGTACTTC
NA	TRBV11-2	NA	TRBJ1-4	CASRQGGEKLFF	TGTGCCAGCAGGCAGGGAGGAGAAAAACTGTTTTTT
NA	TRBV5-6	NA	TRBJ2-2	CASSLAGEGPGELFF	TGTGCCAGCAGCTTGGCAGGGGAAGGTCCCGGGGAGCTGTTTTTT
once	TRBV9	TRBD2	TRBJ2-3	CASSVSGGRTDTQYF	TGTGCCAGCAGCGTAAGCGGGGGGCGCACAGATACGCAGTATTTT
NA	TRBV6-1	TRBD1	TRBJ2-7	CATDLRGLYEQYF	TGTGCCACCGACCTCAGGGGGCTCTACGAGCAGTACTTC
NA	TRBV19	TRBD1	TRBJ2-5	CASSRDRDQETQYF	TGTGCCAGTAGTCGGGACAGAGACCAAGAGACCCAGTACTTC
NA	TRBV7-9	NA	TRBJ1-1	CASSVLGGDTEAFF	TGTGCCAGCAGCGTCCTAGGGGGTGACACTGAAGCTTTCTTT
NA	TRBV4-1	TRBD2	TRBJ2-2	CASSQSGRFTGELFF	TGCGCCAGCAGCCAATCCGGGAGGTTTACCGGGGAGCTGTTTTTT
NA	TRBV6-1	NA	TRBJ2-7	CASSELGRTYSEYF	TGTGCCAGCAGTGAGCTCGGACGGACTTACTCGGAGTACTTC